A single sample gave rise to the 26 T cell receptor beta chains below, sequenced in a study of vaccination effects on CD4 cells after COVID-19. With the ViraFEST assay, the study expanded antigen-specific CD4+ T cells using viral peptide pools, then sequenced them. With nine to eleven days of culture completed, CD4+ T cells were isolated. Documented for the person is a PCR-confirmed SARS-CoV-2 infection occurring between March and December 2020. Libraries were prepared by immunoSEQ multiplex PCR; TCRdb keeps only in-frame clonotypes and omits some of them. The table shows about 22,000 clones, with around 75% occurring only once. No antigen has been assigned to these receptors. The sequenced sample was CD4+ T cells from PBMCs cultured with a peptide pool, obtained before COVID-19 vaccination. Every receptor here comes from a human donor who had a prior SARS-CoV-2 infection.

V gene TRBV2 combines with J gene TRBJ1-2; D unresolved. The CDR3 is 13 amino acids. Germline CDR1 and CDR2: SNHLY and FYNNEI. V lost 3 bases, J lost 6 bases, and 11 bases lay in between. For the CDR3, the DNA is TGTGCCAGCAGTGATCAGCAGGAGGATGGCTACACCTTC. Its protein is CASSDQQEDGYTF.

CDR3 coding DNA: TGTGCCAGCAGTTACGTAAGGACACCCACCGGGGAGCTGTTTTTT. It translates to CASSYVRTPTGELFF. V is TRBV6-6 and J is TRBJ2-2; TRBD1 is a possible D gene (5 bases). Per the germline V gene, CDR1 is MNHNY and CDR2 is SVGAGI (reference sequence). The CDR3 is 15 residues long. V lost 2 bases and J 4 bases, leaving 11 bases between the germline ends.

The CDR3 is CASSILAGKLTDTQYF. CDR3 nucleotides: TGTGCCAGTAGTATTTTAGCGGGAAAACTAACAGATACGCAGTATTTT. The chain recombines TRBV19 with TRBJ2-3; 8 bases map to TRBD2. CDR1 and CDR2 (germline): LNHDA, SQIVND (reference sequence). This CDR3 comprises 16 residues. V trimming: 3 bases; J trimming: 3 bases; junction bases outside the gene matches: 8.

The chain joins TRBV30 to TRBJ1-6; maybe TRBD1 (5 bases). The CDR3 loop spans 13 amino acids. V lost 0 bases and J 7 bases, leaving 7 bases between the germline ends. CDR1 is GTSNPN and CDR2 is SVGIG in the germline V gene (reference sequence). DNA of the CDR3: TGTGCCTGGAGTGTAGGGGCGAATTCACCCCTCCACTTT. Translation: CAWSVGANSPLHF.

J is TRBJ2-2 and V is TRBV11-3; tentatively, D is TRBD1 (6 bases). CDR1 is SGHNT, CDR2 YENEEA, per germline. The CDR3 runs to 15 residues. Trimming took off 3 bases at V and 0 bases at J, with 8 bases between the two ends. As DNA, the CDR3 is TGTGCCAGCAGCTTTAGGACAGCGAACACCGGGGAGCTGTTTTTT. The encoded protein is CASSFRTANTGELFF.

This rearrangement joins TRBV7-2 to TRBJ2-1; perhaps TRBD1 as D (5 bases). Germline CDR1 is SGHTA and CDR2 is FQGNSA. The ends were cut back, 2 bases at V and 7 bases at J, with 15 bases in the middle. The CDR3 runs to 15 residues. CDR3 sequence: CASSLTAAGRNEQFF. CDR3 sequence (DNA): TGTGCCAGCAGCTTAACGGCAGCAGGGCGTAATGAGCAGTTCTTC.

The chain joins TRBV19 to TRBJ2-5; 9 positions match TRBD2. CDR1 is LNHDA and CDR2 is SQIVND in the germline V gene (reference sequence). The CDR3 totals 18 residues. The junction had 17 bases not matched to a gene; V was cut back by 4 bases and J by 5 bases. CDR3 DNA: TGTGCCAGTAGTACTCGGTCGGTTGGCGGGAGGGCTCGTGAGACCCAGTACTTC. It encodes CASSTRSVGGRARETQYF.

The V gene is TRBV5-4, the J gene TRBJ2-1, with 13 bases aligning to TRBD2. The CDR3 length is 17 residues. V lost 0 bases to trimming and J lost 2 bases; unmatched junction nucleotides: 2. Germline V gene data show CDR1 as SGHNT and CDR2 as YYREEE (reference sequence). The CDR3 here is CASSLGLAGGTYNEQFF. In nucleotides, the CDR3 is TGTGCCAGCAGCTTGGGACTAGCGGGGGGAACCTACAATGAGCAGTTCTTC.

This rearrangement joins TRBV29-1 to TRBJ2-2; 9 bases align to TRBD1. The CDR3 sequence is 16 residues long. J was trimmed by 5 bases and V by 6 bases; bases with no gene match: 13. Germline V gene data show CDR1 as SQVTM and CDR2 as ANQGSEA. CDR3 residues: CSVMGTGYFSTGELFF. In DNA form, the CDR3 reads TGCAGCGTCATGGGGACAGGGTATTTTTCGACCGGGGAGCTGTTTTTT.

The chain uses TRBV18 and TRBJ2-7, with 10 bases that match TRBD1. The V gene's germline CDR1 is KGHSH and CDR2 LQKENI. CDR3 length: 14 amino acids. V was pared by 4 bases and J by 3 bases, with 3 bases of the junction left unmatched. The CDR3 bases are TGTGCCAGCTCACTTGGGACAGGGGTCTACGAGCAGTACTTC. It encodes CASSLGTGVYEQYF.

V and J are TRBV9 and TRBJ2-2; no firm D call. V was trimmed by 2 bases and J by 6 bases, leaving 11 bases between them. The CDR3 covers 14 residues. The germline CDR1 and CDR2 sequences are SGDLS and YYNGEE. CDR3 in DNA: TGTGCCAGCAGCGTCATAGGAGAACCCGGGGAGCTGTTTTTT. Translating gives CASSVIGEPGELFF.

The rearrangement joins TRBV5-1 to TRBJ2-2, with D possibly being TRBD1 or TRBD2 (5 bases each). Germline loops: CDR1 SGHRS, CDR2 YFSETQ. The CDR3 contains 16 residues. Trimming left V 4 bases short and J 2 bases short, with 15 bases between. Here the CDR3 DNA reads TGCGCCAGCAGCACGCTAAACGGGGCCAACACCGGGGAGCTGTTTTTT. Translation: CASSTLNGANTGELFF.

This clone was counted a single time. The V call is TRBV4-1, the J call TRBJ2-2; maybe TRBD1 (8 bases). The V and J ends lost 6 bases and 0 bases respectively, with 26 bases between them. Germline V gene data show CDR1 as MGHRA and CDR2 as YSYEKL. The CDR3 length is 20 residues. The CDR3 coding sequence is TGCGCCAGCAGTCTCAGGGGGCGGCTAGCGGCGTACGCGAACACCGGGGAGCTGTTTTTT. Its protein is CASSLRGRLAAYANTGELFF.

This clone was detected a few times. The chain combines TRBV29-1 with TRBJ2-3; 7 bases are shared with TRBD1. Germline V gene data show CDR1 as SQVTM and CDR2 as ANQGSEA. The trim removed 7 bases at V and 3 bases at J, leaving 10 bases unmatched. The CDR3 spans 14 residues. The CDR3 DNA reads TGCAGCGGCACCTACAGGGGAGTGACAGATACGCAGTATTTT. It yields the protein CSGTYRGVTDTQYF.

This rearrangement joins TRBV7-6 to TRBJ2-7; D is unresolved. The germline gives CDR1 SGHVS, CDR2 FNYEAQ. This CDR3 is 14 amino acids long. With 4 bases removed from V and 1 base from J, the gap between germline ends came to 11 bases. The CDR3 reads CASSSTVYSYEQYF. The CDR3 nucleotides are TGTGCCAGCAGCTCCACTGTCTATTCCTACGAGCAGTACTTC. The full variable domain, completed using reference TRBV7-6 and TRBJ2-7, is GAGVSQSPRYKVTKRGQDVALRCDPISGHVSLYWYRQALGQGPEFLTYFNYEAQQDKSGLPNDRFSAERPEGSISTLTIQRTEQRDSAMYRCASSSTVYSYEQYFGPGTRLTVT.

The chain is built from TRBV10-3 and TRBJ1-6; D unclear. This CDR3 is built from 13 residues. Germline loops: CDR1 ENHRY, CDR2 SYGVKD. The V end was cut by 7 bases, the J end by 9 bases, with 13 bases between. The CDR3 DNA reads as TGTGCCATCAACGACATTGAGGCTTCACCCCTCCACTTT. Its translation is CAINDIEASPLHF.

The rearrangement links TRBV5-8 to TRBJ1-6; the D gene is possibly TRBD1 (6 bases). CDR1 is SGHTS, CDR2 YDEGEE, per germline. V dropped 0 bases and J dropped 10 bases, with 14 bases sitting between them. The CDR3 length is 15 residues. The CDR3 region is CASSLVGGRESPLHF. The CDR3 bases are TGTGCCAGCAGCTTGGTCGGGGGCAGGGAGTCACCCCTCCACTTT. Variable domain in full (rest from reference TRBV5-8 and TRBJ1-6): EAGVTQSPTHLIKTRGQQATLRCSPISGHTSVYWYQQALGLGLQFLLWYDEGEERNRGNFPPRFSGRQFPNYSSELNVNALELEDSALYLCASSLVGGRESPLHFGNGTRLTVT.

The chain joins TRBV6-6 to TRBJ2-3; no clear D. CDR3 length: 13 residues. Trimming took off 5 bases at V and 2 bases at J, with 8 bases between the two ends. In germline, CDR1 is MNHNY, CDR2 SVGAGI (reference sequence). CDR3 DNA: TGTGCCAGCAGTGCCGCTTTCACAGATACGCAGTATTTT. Protein: CASSAAFTDTQYF.

This clone was detected only once. This sequence joins TRBV18 and TRBJ2-3; 13 bases match TRBD2. Germline assignment: CDR1 KGHSH and CDR2 LQKENI. Trimming removed 5 bases from V and 1 base from J; junction bases left unmatched: 3. The CDR3 loop spans 16 amino acids. The CDR3 region is CASSSGTSGGTDTQYF. DNA for the CDR3: TGTGCCAGCTCATCCGGGACTAGCGGGGGCACAGATACGCAGTATTTT.

This rearrangement joins TRBV12-5 to TRBJ2-7, with a possible D match to TRBD1 (6 bases). The V gene lost 5 bases and the J gene lost 3 bases, with 11 bases spanning the gap. The CDR3 extends over 13 amino acids. Germline loops: CDR1 LGHNT, CDR2 FRNRAP. The CDR3 protein is CASGRGQFYEQYF. The CDR3 nucleotides read TGTGCTAGTGGTCGAGGACAGTTCTACGAGCAGTACTTC.

The V call is TRBV7-2, the J call TRBJ2-1; 13 nucleotides agree with TRBD2. This CDR3 comprises 15 residues. Germline CDR1 is SGHTA and CDR2 is FQGNSA. The V and J ends lost 5 bases and 4 bases, in that order; junction bases with no gene match: 2. The CDR3 DNA reads TGTGCCAGCAGCCAGGGACTAGCGGGGTACAATGAGCAGTTCTTC. This codes for CASSQGLAGYNEQFF. Complete variable domain (other parts from reference TRBV7-2 and TRBJ2-1): GAGVSQSPSNKVTEKGKDVELRCDPISGHTALYWYRQSLGQGLEFLIYFQGNSAPDKSGLPSDRFSAERTGGSVSTLTIQRTQQEDSAVYLCASSQGLAGYNEQFFGPGTRLTVL.

The V gene is TRBV4-1, the J gene TRBJ2-7; 8 bases are a match to TRBD1. Germline CDR1 MGHRA, CDR2 YSYEKL. V lost 2 bases, J lost 0 bases, and 9 bases stayed unmatched. The CDR3 spans 17 residues. CDR3 sequence reads: CASSQQAGTGLSYEQYF. The CDR3 DNA reads as TGCGCCAGCAGCCAACAGGCCGGGACAGGCCTCTCCTACGAGCAGTACTTC.

V usage is TRBV27 and J usage is TRBJ2-7; D is possibly TRBD2 (5 bases). Per germline, CDR1 MNHEY and CDR2 SMNVEV (reference sequence). Trimming took 4 bases from V and 1 from J, leaving 8 bases between them. The CDR3 has 13 amino acids. CDR3 nucleotide sequence: TGTGCCAGCAGTTCCCGAGGGTCCTACGAGCAGTACTTC. Translating it yields CASSSRGSYEQYF.

The rearrangement links TRBV9 to TRBJ2-2; 9 nucleotides match TRBD1. J lost 4 bases, V lost 3 bases, and 7 bases had no gene match. Per the germline V gene, CDR1 is SGDLS and CDR2 is YYNGEE. The CDR3 sequence is 16 residues long. In nucleotides, the CDR3 is TGTGCCAGCAGCGCAAGGGGACAGGGCATCACCGGGGAGCTGTTTTTT. Its protein product is CASSARGQGITGELFF.

The chain employs TRBV6-5 and TRBJ2-1; 8 nucleotides match TRBD2. The V and J ends lost 2 bases and 7 bases, in that order; junction bases with no gene match: 7. The V gene's germline CDR1 is MNHEY and CDR2 SVGAGI. This CDR3 comprises 15 residues. CDR3 nucleotide sequence: TGTGCCAGCAGTTACGTCCGGGGGGGTCTAAATGAGCAGTTCTTC. Its translation: CASSYVRGGLNEQFF.

This rearrangement joins TRBV15 to TRBJ1-4; no clear D. The V gene's germline CDR1 is LNHNV and CDR2 YYDKDF (reference sequence). Trimming left V 6 bases short and J 4 bases short, with 12 bases between. This CDR3 has 14 residues. The CDR3 sequence is CATRTEGFNEKLFF. CDR3 bases: TGTGCCACCAGGACGGAGGGTTTTAATGAAAAACTGTTTTTT.